This T cell receptor beta chain was recovered during a study of T cells in Graves' hyperthyroidism and ophthalmopathy. RNA transcripts were the template for amplifying TCR beta CDR3 regions. Carried out on the TCR CDR3, a first-round RT-PCR used the HTBI primer set. TCRdb fed the multiplex PCR reads into MiXCR, producing one record per CDR3 protein. The data hold about 360,000 distinct CDR3 sequences, with roughly 13% observed a single time. The germline V gene encodes CDR1 SGHNT and CDR2 YYREEE (reference sequence). Trimming removed 4 bases from V and 3 bases from J, with 14 bases in between. The CDR3 totals 15 residues. This clonotype occurred a few times. Graves' hyperthyroidism without ophthalmopathy progression within 18 months was termed stable. Newly diagnosed hyperthyroidism, duration under 2 months, in patients aged 18 to 65. Patients with uncontrolled infections, other autoimmune diseases, pregnancy or lactation were excluded. Diagnoses rested on clinical symptoms, serum thyroxine and TRAb, thyroid ultrasound and orbital computed tomography.

This TCR came from a young woman with Graves' hyperthyroidism. Sequenced material: blood. The chain uses TRBV5-4 and TRBJ2-1, with a possible D match to TRBD1 (6 bases). CDR3 in amino acids: CASSHNGQHYNEQFF. The CDR3, as DNA: TGTGCCAGCAGCCACAATGGACAGCACTACAATGAGCAGTTCTTC.